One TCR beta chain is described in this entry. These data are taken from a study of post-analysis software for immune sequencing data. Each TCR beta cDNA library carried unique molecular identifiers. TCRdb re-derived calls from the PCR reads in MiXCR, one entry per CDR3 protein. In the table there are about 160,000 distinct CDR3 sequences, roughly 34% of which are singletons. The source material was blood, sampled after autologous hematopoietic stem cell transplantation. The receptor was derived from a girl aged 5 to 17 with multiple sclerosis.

The CDR3, as DNA: TGCAGCGTTGACATCGACAGGGTGATCCCCTACGAGCAGTACTTC. Translated, it gives CSVDIDRVIPYEQYF. The genes are TRBV29-1 and TRBJ2-5, with 7 nucleotides matching TRBD1. The DNA end favors TRBJ2-7, so the J call may be wrong. Germline V gene lookup returns CDR1 SQVTM and CDR2 ANQGSEA. This CDR3 spans 15 amino acids.